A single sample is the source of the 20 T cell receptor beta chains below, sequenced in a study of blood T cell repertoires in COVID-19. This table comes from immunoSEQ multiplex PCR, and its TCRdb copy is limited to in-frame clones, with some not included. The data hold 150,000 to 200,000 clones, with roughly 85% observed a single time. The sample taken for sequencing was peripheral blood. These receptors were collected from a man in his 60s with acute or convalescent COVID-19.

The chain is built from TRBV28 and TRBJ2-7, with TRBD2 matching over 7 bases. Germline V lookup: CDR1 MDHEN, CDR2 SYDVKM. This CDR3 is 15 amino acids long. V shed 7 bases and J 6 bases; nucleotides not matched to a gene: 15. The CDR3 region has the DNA TGTGCCAGCACCACCATCGGGGAGGGCGGGCGCGAGCAGTACTTC. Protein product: CASTTIGEGGREQYF.

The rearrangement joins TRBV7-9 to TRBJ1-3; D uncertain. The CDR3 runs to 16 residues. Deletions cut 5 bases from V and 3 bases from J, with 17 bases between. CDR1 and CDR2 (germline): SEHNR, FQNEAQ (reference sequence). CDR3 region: CASSPLLSFFGNTIYF. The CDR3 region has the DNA TGTGCCAGCAGCCCCCTATTATCCTTTTTTGGAAACACCATATATTTT.

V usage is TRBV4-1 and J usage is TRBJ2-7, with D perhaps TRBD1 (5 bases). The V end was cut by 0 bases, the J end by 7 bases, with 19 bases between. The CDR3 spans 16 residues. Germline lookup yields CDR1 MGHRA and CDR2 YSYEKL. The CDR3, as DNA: TGCGCCAGCAGCCAAGATGTTCTCGGCAGGGTTAGAGAGCAGTACTTC. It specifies CASSQDVLGRVREQYF.

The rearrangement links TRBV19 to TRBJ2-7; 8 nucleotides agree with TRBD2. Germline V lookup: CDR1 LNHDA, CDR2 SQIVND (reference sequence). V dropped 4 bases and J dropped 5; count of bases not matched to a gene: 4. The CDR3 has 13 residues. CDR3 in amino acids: CASSSSGGDEQYF. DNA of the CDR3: TGTGCCAGTAGTAGCTCGGGAGGGGACGAGCAGTACTTC.

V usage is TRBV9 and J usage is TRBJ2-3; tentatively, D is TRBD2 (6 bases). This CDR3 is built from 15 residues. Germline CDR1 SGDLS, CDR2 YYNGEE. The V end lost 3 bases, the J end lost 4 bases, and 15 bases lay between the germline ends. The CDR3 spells CASSAGTSRADTQYF. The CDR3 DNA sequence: TGTGCCAGCAGCGCCGGGACTTCTCGGGCAGATACGCAGTATTTT.

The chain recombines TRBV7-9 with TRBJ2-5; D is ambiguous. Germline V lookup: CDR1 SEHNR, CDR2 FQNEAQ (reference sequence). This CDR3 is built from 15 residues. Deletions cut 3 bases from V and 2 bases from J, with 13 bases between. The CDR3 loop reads CASSFLRPGQETQYF. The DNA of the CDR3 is TGTGCCAGCAGCTTCCTACGTCCAGGTCAAGAGACCCAGTACTTC. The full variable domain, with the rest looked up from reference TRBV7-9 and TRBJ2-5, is DTGVSQNPRHKITKRGQNVTFRCDPISEHNRLYWYRQTLGQGPEFLTYFQNEAQLEKSRLLSDRFSAERPKGSFSTLEIQRTEQGDSAMYLCASSFLRPGQETQYFGPGTRLLVL.

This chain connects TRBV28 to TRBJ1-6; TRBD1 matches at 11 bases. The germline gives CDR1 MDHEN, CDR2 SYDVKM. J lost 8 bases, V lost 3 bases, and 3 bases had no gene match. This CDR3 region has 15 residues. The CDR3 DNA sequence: TGTGCCAGCAGTTTGATGGGACAGGGGGATTCACCCCTCCACTTT. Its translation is CASSLMGQGDSPLHF.

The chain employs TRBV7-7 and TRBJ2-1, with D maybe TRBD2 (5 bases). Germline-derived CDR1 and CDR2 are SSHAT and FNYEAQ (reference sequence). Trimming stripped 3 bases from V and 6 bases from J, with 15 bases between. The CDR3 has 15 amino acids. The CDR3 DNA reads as TGTGCCAGCAGCTTCGGGGTAGGACGGGCCAATGAGCAGTTCTTC. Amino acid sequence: CASSFGVGRANEQFF.

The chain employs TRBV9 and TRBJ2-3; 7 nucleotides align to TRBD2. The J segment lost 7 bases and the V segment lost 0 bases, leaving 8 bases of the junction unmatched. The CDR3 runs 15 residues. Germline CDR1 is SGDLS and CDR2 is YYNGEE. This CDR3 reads CASSVEAGARNTQYF. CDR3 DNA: TGTGCCAGCAGCGTAGAGGCGGGAGCGCGAAATACGCAGTATTTT.

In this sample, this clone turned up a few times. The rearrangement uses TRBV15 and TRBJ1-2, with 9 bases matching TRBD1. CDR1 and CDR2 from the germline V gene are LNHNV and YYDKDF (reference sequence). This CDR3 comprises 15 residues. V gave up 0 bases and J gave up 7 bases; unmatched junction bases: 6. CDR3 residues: CATSRDRGQGAGYTF. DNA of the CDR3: TGTGCCACCAGCAGAGATCGGGGACAGGGAGCTGGCTACACCTTC.

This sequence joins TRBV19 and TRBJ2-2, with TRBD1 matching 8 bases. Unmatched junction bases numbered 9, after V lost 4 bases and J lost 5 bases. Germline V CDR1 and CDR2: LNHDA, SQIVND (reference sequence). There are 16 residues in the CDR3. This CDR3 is CASSTTGTGRTGELFF. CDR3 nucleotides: TGTGCCAGTAGTACAACCGGGACAGGTCGGACCGGGGAGCTGTTTTTT.

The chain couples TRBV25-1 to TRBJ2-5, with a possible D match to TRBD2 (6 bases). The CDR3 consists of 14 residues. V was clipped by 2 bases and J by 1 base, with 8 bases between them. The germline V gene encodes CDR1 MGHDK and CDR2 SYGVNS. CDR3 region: CASSEGTSQETQYF. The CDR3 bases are TGTGCCAGCAGTGAAGGGACTTCCCAAGAGACCCAGTACTTC.

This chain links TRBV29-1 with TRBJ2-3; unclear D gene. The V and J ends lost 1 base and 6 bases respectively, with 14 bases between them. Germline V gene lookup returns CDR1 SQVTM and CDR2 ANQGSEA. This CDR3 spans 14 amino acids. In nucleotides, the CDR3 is TGCAGCGTTGAAGCCCGGGTAATAACGGATACGCAGTATTTT. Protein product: CSVEARVITDTQYF.

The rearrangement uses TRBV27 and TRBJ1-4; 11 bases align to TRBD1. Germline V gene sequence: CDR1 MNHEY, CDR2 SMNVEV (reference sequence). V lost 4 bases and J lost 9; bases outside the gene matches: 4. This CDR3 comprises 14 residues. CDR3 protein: CASSSGQGVKKLFF. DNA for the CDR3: TGTGCCAGCAGTTCGGGACAGGGGGTTAAAAAACTGTTTTTT.

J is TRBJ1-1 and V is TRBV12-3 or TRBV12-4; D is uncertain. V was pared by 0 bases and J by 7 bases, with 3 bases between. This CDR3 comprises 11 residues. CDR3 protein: CASSLAREAFF. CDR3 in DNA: TGTGCCAGCAGTTTAGCGCGTGAAGCTTTCTTT.

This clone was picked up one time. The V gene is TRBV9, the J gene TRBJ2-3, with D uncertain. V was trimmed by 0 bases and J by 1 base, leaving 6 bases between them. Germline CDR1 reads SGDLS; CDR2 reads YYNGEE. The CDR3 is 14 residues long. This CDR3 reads CASSVVAGTDTQYF. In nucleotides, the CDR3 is TGTGCCAGCAGCGTAGTCGCAGGCACAGATACGCAGTATTTT.

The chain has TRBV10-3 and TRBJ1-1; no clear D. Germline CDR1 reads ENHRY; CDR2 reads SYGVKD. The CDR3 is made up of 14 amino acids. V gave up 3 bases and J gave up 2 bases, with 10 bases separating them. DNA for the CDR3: TGTGCCATCAGTGACAGTCCGGGAAACACTGAAGCTTTCTTT. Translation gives CAISDSPGNTEAFF.

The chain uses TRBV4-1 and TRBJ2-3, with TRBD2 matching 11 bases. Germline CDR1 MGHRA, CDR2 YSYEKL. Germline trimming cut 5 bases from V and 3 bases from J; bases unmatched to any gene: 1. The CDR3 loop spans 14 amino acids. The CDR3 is CASSASGRTDTQYF. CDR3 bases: TGCGCCAGCAGCGCTAGCGGGAGGACAGATACGCAGTATTTT.

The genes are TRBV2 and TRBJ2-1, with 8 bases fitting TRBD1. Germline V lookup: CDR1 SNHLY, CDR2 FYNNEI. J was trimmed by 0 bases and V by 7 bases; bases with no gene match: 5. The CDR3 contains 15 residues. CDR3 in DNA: TGTGCCAGCACCAGTACAGGGGGCTCCTACAATGAGCAGTTCTTC. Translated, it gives CASTSTGGSYNEQFF.

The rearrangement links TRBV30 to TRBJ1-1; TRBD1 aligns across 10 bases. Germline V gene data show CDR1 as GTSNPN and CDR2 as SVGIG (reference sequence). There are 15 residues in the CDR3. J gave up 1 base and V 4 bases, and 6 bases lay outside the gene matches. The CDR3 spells CAWTPTGGANTEAFF. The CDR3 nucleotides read TGTGCCTGGACCCCGACAGGGGGCGCGAACACTGAAGCTTTCTTT.